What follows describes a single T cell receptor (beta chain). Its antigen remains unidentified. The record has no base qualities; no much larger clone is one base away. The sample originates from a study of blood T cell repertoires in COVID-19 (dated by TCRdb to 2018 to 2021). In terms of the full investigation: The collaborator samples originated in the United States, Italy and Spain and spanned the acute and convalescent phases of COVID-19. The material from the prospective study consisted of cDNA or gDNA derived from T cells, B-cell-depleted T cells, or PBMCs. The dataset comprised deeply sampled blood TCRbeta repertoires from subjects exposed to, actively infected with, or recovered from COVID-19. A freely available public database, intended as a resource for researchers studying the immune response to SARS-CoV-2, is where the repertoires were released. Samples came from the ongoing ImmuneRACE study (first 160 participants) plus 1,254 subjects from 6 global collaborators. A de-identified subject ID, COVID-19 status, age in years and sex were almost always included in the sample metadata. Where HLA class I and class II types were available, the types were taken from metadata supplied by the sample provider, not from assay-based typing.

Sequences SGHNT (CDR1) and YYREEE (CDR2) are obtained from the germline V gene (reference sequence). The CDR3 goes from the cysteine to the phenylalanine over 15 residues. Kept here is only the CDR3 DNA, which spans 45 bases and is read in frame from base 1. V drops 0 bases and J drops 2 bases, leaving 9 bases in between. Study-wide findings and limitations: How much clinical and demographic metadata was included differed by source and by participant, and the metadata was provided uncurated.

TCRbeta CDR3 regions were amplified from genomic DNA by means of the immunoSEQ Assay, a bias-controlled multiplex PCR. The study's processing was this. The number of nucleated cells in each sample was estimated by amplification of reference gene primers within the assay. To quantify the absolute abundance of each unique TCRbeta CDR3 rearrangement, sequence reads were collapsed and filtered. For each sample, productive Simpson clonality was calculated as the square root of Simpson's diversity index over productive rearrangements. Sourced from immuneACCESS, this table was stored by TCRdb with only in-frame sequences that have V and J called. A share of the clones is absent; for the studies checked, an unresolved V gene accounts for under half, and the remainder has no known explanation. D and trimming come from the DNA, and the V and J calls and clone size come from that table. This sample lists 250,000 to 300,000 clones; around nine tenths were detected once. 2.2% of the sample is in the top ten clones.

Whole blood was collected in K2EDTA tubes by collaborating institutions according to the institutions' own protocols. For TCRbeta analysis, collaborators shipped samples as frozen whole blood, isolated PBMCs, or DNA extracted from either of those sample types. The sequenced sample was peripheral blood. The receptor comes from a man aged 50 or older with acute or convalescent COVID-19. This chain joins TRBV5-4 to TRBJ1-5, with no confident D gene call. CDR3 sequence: CASSLDRGGNQPQHF. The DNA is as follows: TGTGCCAGCAGCTTGGATCGGGGAGGCAATCAGCCCCAGCATTTT.